Sequencing of this T cell receptor beta chain was carried out in a study of identical twins. This clonotype showed up many times. A universal primer site was incorporated via template switching, and the cDNA contained unique molecular identifiers. TCRdb independently ran MiXCR on the 5' RACE reads; one entry per CDR3 protein. This table has about 700,000 distinct CDR3 sequences, 8.5% to 9.5% appearing once. The CDR3 runs 14 residues. Deletions cut 7 bases from V and 0 bases from J, with 12 bases between. Germline loops: CDR1 MDHEN, CDR2 SYDVKM. The same sample was also studied in work on yellow fever vaccine responses in identical twins.

The sequence came from a woman between 18 and 30 years old in good health. Sequenced sample: PBMCs. The V and J genes are TRBV28 and TRBJ1-1; the D gene is possibly TRBD1 (5 bases). CDR3 sequence reads: CASTQAGVNTEAFF. CDR3 in DNA: TGTGCCAGCACCCAGGCGGGGGTGAACACTGAAGCTTTCTTT.